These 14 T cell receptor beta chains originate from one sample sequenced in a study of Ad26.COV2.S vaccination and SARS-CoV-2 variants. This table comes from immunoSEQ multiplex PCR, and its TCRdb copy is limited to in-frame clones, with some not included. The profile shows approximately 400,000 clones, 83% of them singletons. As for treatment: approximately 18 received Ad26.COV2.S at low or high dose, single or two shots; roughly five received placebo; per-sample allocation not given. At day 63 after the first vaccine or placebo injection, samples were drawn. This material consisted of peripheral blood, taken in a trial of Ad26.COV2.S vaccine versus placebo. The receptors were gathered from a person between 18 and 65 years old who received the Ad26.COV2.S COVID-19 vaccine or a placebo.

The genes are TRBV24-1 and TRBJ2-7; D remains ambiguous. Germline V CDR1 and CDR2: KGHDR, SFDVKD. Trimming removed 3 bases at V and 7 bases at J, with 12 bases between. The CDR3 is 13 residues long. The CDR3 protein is CATSDGRSNEQYF. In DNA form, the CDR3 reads TGTGCCACCAGTGATGGACGGTCTAATGAGCAGTACTTC.

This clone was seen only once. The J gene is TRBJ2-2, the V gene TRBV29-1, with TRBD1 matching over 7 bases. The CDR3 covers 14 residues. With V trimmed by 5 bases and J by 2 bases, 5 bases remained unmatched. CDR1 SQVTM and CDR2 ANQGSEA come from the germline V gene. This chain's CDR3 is CSVFDRVNTGELFF. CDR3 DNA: TGCAGCGTTTTTGACAGGGTTAACACCGGGGAGCTGTTTTTT.

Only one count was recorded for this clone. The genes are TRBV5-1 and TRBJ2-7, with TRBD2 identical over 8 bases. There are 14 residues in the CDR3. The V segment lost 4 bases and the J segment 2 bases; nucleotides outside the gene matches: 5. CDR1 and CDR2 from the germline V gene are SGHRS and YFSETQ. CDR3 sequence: CASSGSGRTYEQYF. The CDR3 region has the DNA TGCGCCAGCAGCGGCAGCGGGAGAACCTACGAGCAGTACTTC. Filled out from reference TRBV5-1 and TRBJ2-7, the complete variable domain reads KAGVTQTPRYLIKTRGQQVTLSCSPISGHRSVSWYQQTPGQGLQFLFEYFSETQRNKGNFPGRFSGRQFSNSRSEMNVSTLELGDSALYLCASSGSGRTYEQYFGPGTRLTVT.

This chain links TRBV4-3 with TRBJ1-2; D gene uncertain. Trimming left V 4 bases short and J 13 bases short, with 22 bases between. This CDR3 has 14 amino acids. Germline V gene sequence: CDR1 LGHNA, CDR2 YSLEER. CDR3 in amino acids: CASSRHLLGPSATF. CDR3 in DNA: TGCGCCAGCAGCCGACACTTGCTGGGCCCTTCAGCCACCTTC.

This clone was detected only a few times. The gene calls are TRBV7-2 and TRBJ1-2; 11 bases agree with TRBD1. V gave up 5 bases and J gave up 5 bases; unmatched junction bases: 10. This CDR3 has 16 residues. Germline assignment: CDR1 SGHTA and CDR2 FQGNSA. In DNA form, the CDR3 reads TGTGCCAGCAGCCAACCGCGGACAGGGGGCGGTTATGGCTACACCTTC. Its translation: CASSQPRTGGGYGYTF.

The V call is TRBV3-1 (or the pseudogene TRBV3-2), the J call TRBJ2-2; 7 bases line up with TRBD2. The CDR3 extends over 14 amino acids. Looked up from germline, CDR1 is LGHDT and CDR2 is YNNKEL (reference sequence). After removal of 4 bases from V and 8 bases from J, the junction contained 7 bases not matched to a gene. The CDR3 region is CASSPRGGDGELFF. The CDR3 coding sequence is TGTGCCAGCAGCCCCCGCGGGGGTGATGGGGAGCTGTTTTTT.

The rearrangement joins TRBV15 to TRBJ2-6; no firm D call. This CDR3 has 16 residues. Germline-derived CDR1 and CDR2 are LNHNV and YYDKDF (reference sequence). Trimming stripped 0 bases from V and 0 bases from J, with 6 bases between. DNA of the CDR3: TGTGCCACCAGCAGAGACCCGGACTCTGGGGCCAACGTCCTGACTTTC. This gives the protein CATSRDPDSGANVLTF.

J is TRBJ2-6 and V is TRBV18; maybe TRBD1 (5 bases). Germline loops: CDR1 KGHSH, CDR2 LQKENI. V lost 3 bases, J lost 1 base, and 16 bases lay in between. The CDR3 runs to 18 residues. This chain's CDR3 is CASSPSGQGGSGANVLTF. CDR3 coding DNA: TGTGCCAGCTCACCTTCCGGGCAGGGTGGTTCTGGGGCCAACGTCCTGACTTTC.

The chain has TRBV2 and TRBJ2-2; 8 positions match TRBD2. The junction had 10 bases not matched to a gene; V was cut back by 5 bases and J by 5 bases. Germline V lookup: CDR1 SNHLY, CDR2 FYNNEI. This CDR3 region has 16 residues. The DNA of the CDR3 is TGTGCCAGCAGTATAAGCGGGAGCTGGGGGACCGGGGAGCTGTTTTTT. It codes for CASSISGSWGTGELFF.

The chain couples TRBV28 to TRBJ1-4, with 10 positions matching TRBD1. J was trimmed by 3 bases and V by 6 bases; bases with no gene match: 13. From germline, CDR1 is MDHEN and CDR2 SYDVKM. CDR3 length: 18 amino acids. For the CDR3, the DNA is TGTGCCAGCAGCCGTGAACCGGGACAGGGGTATTCTAATGAAAAACTGTTTTTT. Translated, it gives CASSREPGQGYSNEKLFF.

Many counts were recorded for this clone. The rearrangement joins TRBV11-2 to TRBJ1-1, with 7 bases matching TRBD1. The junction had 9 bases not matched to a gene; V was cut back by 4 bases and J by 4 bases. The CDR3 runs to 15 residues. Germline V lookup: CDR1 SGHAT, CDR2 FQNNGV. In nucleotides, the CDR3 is TGTGCCAGCAGCTCCGAGACAGGGTATAGCACTGAAGCTTTCTTT. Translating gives CASSSETGYSTEAFF. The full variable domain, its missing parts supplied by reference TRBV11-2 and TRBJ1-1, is EAGVAQSPRYKIIEKRQSVAFWCNPISGHATLYWYQQILGQGPKLLIQFQNNGVVDDSQLPKDRFSAERLKGVDSTLKIQPAKLEDSAVYLCASSSETGYSTEAFFGQGTRLTVV.

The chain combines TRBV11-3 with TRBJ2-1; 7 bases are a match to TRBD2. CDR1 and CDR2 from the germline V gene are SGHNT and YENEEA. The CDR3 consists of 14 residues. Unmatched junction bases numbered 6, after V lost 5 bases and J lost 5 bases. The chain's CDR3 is CASSASAGNNEQFF. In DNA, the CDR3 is TGTGCCAGCAGCGCCTCAGCGGGGAACAATGAGCAGTTCTTC.

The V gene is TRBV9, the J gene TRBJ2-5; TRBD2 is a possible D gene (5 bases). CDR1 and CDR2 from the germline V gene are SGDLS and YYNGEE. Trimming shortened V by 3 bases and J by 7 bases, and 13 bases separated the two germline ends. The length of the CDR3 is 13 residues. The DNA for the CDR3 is TGTGCCAGCAGCGGCACCGTCCGGGGGACCCAGTACTTC. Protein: CASSGTVRGTQYF.

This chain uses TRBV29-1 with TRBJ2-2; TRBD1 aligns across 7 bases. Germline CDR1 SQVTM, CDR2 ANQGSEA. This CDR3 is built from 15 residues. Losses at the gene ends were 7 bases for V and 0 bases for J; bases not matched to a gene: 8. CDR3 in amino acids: CSAGRGQANTGELFF. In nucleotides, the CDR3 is TGCAGCGCGGGTCGAGGACAGGCGAACACCGGGGAGCTGTTTTTT.